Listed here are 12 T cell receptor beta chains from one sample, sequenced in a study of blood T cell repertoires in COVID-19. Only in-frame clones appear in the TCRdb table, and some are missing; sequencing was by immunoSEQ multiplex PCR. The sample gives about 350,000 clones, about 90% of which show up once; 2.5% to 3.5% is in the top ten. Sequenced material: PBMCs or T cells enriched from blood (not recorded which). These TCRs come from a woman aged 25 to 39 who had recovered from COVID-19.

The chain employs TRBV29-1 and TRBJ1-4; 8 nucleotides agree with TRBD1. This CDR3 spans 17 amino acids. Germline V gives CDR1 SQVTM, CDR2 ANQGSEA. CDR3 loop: CTRRPRNRGLVGEKLFF. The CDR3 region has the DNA TGCACCCGTCGTCCGAGAAACAGGGGGTTGGTAGGTGAAAAACTGTTTTTT. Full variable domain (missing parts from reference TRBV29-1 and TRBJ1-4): SAVISQKPSRDICQRGTSLTIQCQVDSQVTMMFWYRQQPGQSLTLIATANQGSEATYESGFVIDKFPISRPNLTFSTLTVSNMSPEDSSIYLCTRRPRNRGLVGEKLFFGSGTQLSVL.

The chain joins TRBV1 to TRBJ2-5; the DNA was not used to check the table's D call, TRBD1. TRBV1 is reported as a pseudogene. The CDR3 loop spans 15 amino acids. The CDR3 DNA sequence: TGCACCAGCAGCCAAGAGGGACAGGGAGCCGAGACCCAGTACTTC. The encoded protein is CTSSQEGQGAETQYF.

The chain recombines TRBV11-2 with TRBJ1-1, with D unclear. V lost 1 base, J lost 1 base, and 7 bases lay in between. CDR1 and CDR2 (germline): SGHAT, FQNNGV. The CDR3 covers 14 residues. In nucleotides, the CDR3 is TGTGCCAGCAGCTTAGCATCAGGGAACACTGAAGCTTTCTTT. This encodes CASSLASGNTEAFF.

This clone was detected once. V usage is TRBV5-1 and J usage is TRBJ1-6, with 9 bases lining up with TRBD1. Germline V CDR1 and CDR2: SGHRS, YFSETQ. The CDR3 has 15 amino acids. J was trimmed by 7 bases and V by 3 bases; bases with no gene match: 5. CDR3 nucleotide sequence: TGCGCCAGCAGCTCCCGGGACAGGGCCAATTCACCCCTCCACTTT. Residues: CASSSRDRANSPLHF. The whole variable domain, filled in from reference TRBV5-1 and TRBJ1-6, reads KAGVTQTPRYLIKTRGQQVTLSCSPISGHRSVSWYQQTPGQGLQFLFEYFSETQRNKGNFPGRFSGRQFSNSRSEMNVSTLELGDSALYLCASSSRDRANSPLHFGNGTRLTVT.

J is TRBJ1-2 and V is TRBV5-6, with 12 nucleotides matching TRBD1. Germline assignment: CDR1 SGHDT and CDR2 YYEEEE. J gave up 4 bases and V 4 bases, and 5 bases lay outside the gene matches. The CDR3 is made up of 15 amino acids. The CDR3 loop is CASSRGTGGVYGYTF. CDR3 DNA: TGTGCCAGCAGCCGGGGGACAGGGGGCGTCTATGGCTACACCTTC.

The CDR3 here is CAISTQVSNQPQHF. The CDR3, as DNA: TGTGCCATCAGTACTCAGGTTAGCAATCAGCCCCAGCATTTT. The rearrangement joins TRBV10-3 to TRBJ1-5; no firm D call. Trimming removed 5 bases at V and 0 bases at J, with 8 bases between. Germline V gene lookup returns CDR1 ENHRY and CDR2 SYGVKD. The CDR3 has 14 amino acids.

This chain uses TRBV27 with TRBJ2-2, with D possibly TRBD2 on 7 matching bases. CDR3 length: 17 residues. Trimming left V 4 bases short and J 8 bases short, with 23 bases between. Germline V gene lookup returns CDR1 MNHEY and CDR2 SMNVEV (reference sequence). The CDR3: CASSSPDRGAIGGELFF. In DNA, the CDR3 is TGTGCCAGCAGTTCCCCGGACCGGGGGGCCATCGGTGGGGAGCTGTTTTTT.

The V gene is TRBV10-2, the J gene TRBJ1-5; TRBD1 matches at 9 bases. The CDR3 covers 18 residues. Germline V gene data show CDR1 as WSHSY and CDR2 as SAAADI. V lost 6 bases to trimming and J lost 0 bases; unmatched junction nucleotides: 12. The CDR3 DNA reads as TGCGCCAGCAGCCGGACAGGGGACCCTTACTATAGCAATCAGCCCCAGCATTTT. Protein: CASSRTGDPYYSNQPQHF.

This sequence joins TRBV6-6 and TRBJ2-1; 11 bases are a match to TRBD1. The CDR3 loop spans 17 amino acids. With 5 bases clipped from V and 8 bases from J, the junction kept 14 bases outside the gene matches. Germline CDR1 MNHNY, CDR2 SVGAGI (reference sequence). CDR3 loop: CASSQYAPGQGEYEQFF. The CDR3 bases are TGTGCCAGCAGTCAATACGCTCCGGGACAGGGGGAGTATGAGCAGTTCTTC.

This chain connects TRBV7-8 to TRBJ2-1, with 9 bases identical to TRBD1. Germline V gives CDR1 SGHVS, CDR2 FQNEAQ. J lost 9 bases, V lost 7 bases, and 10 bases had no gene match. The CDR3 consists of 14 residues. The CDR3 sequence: CASTLDRGTGEQFF. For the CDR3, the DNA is TGTGCCAGCACCTTGGACAGGGGAACGGGTGAGCAGTTCTTC.

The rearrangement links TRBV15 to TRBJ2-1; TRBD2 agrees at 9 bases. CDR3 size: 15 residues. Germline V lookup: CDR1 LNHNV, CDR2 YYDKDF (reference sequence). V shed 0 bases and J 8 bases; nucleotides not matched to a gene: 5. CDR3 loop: CATSREGGGADEQFF. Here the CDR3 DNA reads TGTGCCACCAGCAGAGAAGGCGGGGGGGCTGATGAGCAGTTCTTC.

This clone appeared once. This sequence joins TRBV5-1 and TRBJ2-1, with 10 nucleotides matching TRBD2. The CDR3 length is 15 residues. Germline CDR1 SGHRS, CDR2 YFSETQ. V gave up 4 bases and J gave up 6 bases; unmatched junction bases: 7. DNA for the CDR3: TGCGCCAGCAGCCGACCAGCGGGGGGGCCCAATGAGCAGTTCTTC. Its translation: CASSRPAGGPNEQFF.